This TCR beta chain was identified during a study of CD8 T cells in Susac syndrome. Study findings and constraints: It was acknowledged by the study that relatively few individuals were included in its TCR sequencing and HLA analysis.

Remarks on this clonotype: Antigen: not known.

A quantity of 0.5 to 1 ug RNA underwent reverse transcription using random hexamers. The TCR beta CDR3 was amplified by immunoSEQ multiplex PCR across 54 Vbeta, 13 Jbeta. TCRdb reanalysed the immunoSEQ multiplex PCR reads using MiXCR and keeps one entry per CDR3 protein. The sample shows roughly 200,000 distinct CDR3 sequences, approximately 94% of them seen only once. From blood CD8+ and CD4+ T cells, the TCR beta chain was sequenced. Stable or active relapsing-remitting multiple sclerosis, untreated and meeting revised McDonald criteria, defined the controls. The receptor comes from a human donor with multiple sclerosis. The specimen was CD4+ T cells from PBMCs.

The DNA for the CDR3 is TGCGCCAGCAGCAATGACCCTACTGGGTCACCCCTCCACTTT. Its translation is CASSNDPTGSPLHF. This chain uses TRBV5-1 with TRBJ1-6; D is uncertain. This CDR3 has 14 residues. The germline V gene has CDR1 SGHRS and CDR2 YFSETQ. Trimming shortened V by 4 bases and J by 10 bases, and 15 bases separated the two germline ends.